This TCR beta chain comes out of a study of blood T cell repertoires in COVID-19. Germline V gene data show CDR1 as LNHDA and CDR2 as SQIVND (reference sequence). The CDR3 is 13 residues long. Trimming left V 6 bases short and J 6 bases short, with 12 bases between. Here immunoSEQ multiplex PCR was the method, and the copy in TCRdb shows in-frame clones only, minus some. The data hold about 73,000 clones, with 65% to 85% observed a single time. The chain has TRBV19 and TRBJ1-5; D gene uncertain. The receptor was derived from an older man with active or convalescent COVID-19. The sample consisted of peripheral blood. The DNA of the CDR3 is TGTGCCAGTAGAGCTAGGGCGGGTCAGCCCCAGCATTTT. Translation: CASRARAGQPQHF.